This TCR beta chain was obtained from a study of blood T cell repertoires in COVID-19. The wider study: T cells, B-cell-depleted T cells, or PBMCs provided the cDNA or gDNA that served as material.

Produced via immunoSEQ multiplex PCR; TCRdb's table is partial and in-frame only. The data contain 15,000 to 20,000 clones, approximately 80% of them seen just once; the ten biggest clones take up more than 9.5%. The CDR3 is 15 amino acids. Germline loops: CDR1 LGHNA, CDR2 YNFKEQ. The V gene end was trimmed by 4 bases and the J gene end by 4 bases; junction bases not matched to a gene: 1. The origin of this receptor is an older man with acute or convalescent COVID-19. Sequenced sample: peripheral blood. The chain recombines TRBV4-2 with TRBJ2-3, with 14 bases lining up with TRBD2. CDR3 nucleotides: TGTGCCAGCAGCCCGGGACTAGCGGGAGCAGATACGCAGTATTTT. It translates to CASSPGLAGADTQYF.